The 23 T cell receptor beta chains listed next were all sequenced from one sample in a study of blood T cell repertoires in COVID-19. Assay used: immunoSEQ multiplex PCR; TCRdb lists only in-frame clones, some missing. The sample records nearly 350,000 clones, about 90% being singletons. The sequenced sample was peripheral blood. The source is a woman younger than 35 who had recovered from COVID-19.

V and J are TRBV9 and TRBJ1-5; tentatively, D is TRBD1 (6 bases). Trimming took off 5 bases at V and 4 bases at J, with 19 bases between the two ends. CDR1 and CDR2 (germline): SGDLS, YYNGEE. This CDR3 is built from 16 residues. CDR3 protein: CASSPSRGGRNQPQHF. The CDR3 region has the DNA TGTGCCAGCAGTCCCAGTAGGGGGGGACGAAATCAGCCCCAGCATTTT.

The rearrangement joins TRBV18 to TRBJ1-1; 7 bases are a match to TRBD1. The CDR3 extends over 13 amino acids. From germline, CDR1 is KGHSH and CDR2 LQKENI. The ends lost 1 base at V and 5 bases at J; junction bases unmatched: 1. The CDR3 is CASSPQGATEAFF. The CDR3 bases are TGTGCCAGCTCACCACAGGGGGCTACTGAAGCTTTCTTT.

The DNA of the CDR3 is TGTGCCAGCAGCTTAGATCCCGGGTACAATGAGCAGTTCTTC. It specifies CASSLDPGYNEQFF. This sequence joins TRBV11-3 and TRBJ2-1; D ambiguous. The V gene lost 0 bases and the J gene lost 4 bases, with 7 bases spanning the gap. This CDR3 is built from 14 residues. In germline, CDR1 is SGHNT, CDR2 YENEEA. Together with reference TRBV11-3 and TRBJ2-1, the CDR3 gives the full variable domain: EAGVVQSPRYKIIEKKQPVAFWCNPISGHNTLYWYLQNLGQGPELLIRYENEEAVDDSQLPKDRFSAERLKGVDSTLKIQPAELGDSAVYLCASSLDPGYNEQFFGPGTRLTVL.

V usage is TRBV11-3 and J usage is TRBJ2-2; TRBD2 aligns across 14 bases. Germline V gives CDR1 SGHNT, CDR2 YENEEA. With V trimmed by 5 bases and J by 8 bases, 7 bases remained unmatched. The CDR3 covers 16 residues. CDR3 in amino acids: CASSPGTSGSGGELFF. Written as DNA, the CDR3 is TGTGCCAGCAGCCCGGGGACTAGCGGGAGTGGAGGGGAGCTGTTTTTT.

CDR3 region: CASSQLADLNEQFF. CDR3 in DNA: TGTGCCAGCAGCCAGCTAGCCGATCTCAATGAGCAGTTCTTC. The chain combines TRBV6-5 with TRBJ2-1, with D possibly TRBD2 on 5 matching bases. The CDR3 contains 14 residues. The V gene's germline CDR1 is MNHEY and CDR2 SVGAGI. The V and J ends lost 6 bases and 6 bases respectively, with 15 bases between them.

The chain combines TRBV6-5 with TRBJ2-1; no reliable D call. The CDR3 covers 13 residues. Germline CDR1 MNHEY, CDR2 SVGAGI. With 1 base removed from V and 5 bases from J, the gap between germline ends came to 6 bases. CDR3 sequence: CASSYLAHNEQFF. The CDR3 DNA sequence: TGTGCCAGCAGTTACTTGGCCCACAATGAGCAGTTCTTC.

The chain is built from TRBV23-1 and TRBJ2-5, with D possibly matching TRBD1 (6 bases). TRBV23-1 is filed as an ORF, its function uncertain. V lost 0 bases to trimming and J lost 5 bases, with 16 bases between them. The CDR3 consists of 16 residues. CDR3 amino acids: CASSQSAGAMGETQYF. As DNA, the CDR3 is TGCGCCAGCAGTCAATCGGCAGGGGCGATGGGGGAGACCCAGTACTTC.

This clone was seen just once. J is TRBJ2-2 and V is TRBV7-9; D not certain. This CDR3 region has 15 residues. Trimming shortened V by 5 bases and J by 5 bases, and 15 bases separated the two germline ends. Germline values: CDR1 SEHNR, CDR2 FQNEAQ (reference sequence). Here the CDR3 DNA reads TGTGCCAGCAGCCCCCAGGTCAGGCAAACCGGGGAGCTGTTTTTT. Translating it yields CASSPQVRQTGELFF.

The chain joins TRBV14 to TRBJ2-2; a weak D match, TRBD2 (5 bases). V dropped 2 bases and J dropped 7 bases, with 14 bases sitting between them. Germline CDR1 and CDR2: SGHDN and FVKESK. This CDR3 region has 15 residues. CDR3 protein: CASSQNRGNLGELFF. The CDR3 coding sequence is TGTGCCAGCAGCCAAAACCGGGGAAACCTCGGGGAGCTGTTTTTT.

In nucleotides, the CDR3 is TGCGCCAGCAGCCAGGACCTCAGGAGGCAGGCGGAAGAGACCCAGTACTTC. Its translation: CASSQDLRRQAEETQYF. The gene calls are TRBV4-1 and TRBJ2-5, with D possibly TRBD2 on 5 matching bases. V was clipped by 3 bases and J by 3 bases, with 20 bases between them. There are 17 residues in the CDR3. CDR1 and CDR2 from the germline V gene are MGHRA and YSYEKL.

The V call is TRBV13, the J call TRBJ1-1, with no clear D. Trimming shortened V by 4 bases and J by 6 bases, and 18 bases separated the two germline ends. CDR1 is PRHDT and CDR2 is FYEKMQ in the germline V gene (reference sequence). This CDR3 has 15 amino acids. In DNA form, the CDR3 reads TGTGCCAGCAGCTCCACCCCGAGGTCTAAAGCTGAAGCTTTCTTT. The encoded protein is CASSSTPRSKAEAFF.

The CDR3 DNA is TGTGCCAGCAGCTTAGGGTGGGGCGGGAGGAATGAGCAGTTCTTC. Encoded protein: CASSLGWGGRNEQFF. This rearrangement joins TRBV11-2 to TRBJ2-1, with TRBD2 matching over 8 bases. V lost 1 base and J lost 7; bases outside the gene matches: 6. Germline V gene data show CDR1 as SGHAT and CDR2 as FQNNGV. The CDR3 consists of 15 residues. Complete variable domain (other parts from reference TRBV11-2 and TRBJ2-1): EAGVAQSPRYKIIEKRQSVAFWCNPISGHATLYWYQQILGQGPKLLIQFQNNGVVDDSQLPKDRFSAERLKGVDSTLKIQPAKLEDSAVYLCASSLGWGGRNEQFFGPGTRLTVL.

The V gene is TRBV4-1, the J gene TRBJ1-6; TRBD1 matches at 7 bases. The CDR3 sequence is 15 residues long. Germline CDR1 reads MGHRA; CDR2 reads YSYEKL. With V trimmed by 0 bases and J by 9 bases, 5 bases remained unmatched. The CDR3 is CASSQDQTGVSPLHF. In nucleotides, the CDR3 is TGCGCCAGCAGCCAAGACCAAACAGGGGTTTCACCCCTCCACTTT.

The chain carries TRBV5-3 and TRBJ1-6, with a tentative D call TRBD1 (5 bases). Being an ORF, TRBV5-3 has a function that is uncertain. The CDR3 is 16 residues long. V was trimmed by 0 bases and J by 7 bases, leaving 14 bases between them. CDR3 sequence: CARSLVPREGNSPLHF. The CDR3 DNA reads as TGTGCCAGAAGCTTGGTTCCCAGGGAGGGGAATTCACCCCTCCACTTT.

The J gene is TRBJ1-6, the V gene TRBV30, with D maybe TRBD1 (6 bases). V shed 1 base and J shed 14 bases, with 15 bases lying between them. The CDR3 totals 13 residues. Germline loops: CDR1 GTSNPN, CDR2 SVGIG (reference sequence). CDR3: CAWSGQAPSTLHF. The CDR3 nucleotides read TGTGCCTGGAGTGGACAGGCCCCTTCGACCCTCCACTTT.

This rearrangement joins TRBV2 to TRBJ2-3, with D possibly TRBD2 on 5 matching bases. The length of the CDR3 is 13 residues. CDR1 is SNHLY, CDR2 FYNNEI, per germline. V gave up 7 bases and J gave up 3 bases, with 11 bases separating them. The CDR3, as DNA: TGTGCCAGCACCCCGGGGTGGACAGATACGCAGTATTTT. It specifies CASTPGWTDTQYF.

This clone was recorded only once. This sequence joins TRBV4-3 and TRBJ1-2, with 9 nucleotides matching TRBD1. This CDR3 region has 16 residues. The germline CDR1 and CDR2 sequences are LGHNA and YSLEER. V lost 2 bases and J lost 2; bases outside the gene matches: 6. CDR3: CASSQRTGVKNYGYTF. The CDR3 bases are TGCGCCAGCAGCCAAAGGACAGGGGTAAAGAACTATGGCTACACCTTC.

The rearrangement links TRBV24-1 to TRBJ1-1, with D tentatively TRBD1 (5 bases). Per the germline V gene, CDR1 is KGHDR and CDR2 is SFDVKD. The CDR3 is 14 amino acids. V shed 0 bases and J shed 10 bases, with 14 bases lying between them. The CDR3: CATSDLTGGEGAFF. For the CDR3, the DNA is TGTGCCACCAGTGATTTGACAGGTGGCGAAGGAGCTTTCTTT.

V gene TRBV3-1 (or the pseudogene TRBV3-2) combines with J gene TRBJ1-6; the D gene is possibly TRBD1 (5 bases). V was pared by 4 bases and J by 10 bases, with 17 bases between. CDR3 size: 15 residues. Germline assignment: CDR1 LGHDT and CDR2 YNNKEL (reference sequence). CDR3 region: CASSPRVGSYSPLHF. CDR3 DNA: TGTGCCAGCAGCCCCAGGGTTGGAAGTTACTCACCCCTCCACTTT.

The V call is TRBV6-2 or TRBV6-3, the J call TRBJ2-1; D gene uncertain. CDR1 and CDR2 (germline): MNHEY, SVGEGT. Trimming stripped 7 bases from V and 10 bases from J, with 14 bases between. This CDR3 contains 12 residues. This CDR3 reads CASTPSGGEQFF. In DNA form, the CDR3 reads TGTGCCAGCACCCCGTCGGGTGGGGAGCAGTTCTTC.

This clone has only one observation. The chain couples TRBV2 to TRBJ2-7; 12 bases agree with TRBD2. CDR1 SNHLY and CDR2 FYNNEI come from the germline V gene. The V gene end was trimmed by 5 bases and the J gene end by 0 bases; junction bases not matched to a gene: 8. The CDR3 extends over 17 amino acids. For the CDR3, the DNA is TGTGCCAGCAGTACGGGACTAGCGGGCCCTAGCTCCTACGAGCAGTACGTC. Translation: CASSTGLAGPSSYEQYV.

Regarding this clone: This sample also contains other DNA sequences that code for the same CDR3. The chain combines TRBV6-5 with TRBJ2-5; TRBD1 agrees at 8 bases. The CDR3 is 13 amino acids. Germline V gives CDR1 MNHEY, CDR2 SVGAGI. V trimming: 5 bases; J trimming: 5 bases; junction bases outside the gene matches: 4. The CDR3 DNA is TGTGCCAGCAGTCGGACAGGGCGGGAGACCCAGTACTTC. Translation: CASSRTGRETQYF.

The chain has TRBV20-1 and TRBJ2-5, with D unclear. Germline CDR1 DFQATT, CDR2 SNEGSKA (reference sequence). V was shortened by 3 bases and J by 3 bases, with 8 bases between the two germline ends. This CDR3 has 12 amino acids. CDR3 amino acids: CSASRREETQYF. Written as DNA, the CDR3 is TGCAGTGCTAGTCGTAGAGAAGAGACCCAGTACTTC.